This T cell receptor beta chain was sequenced in a study of blood T cell repertoires in COVID-19. Study summary: Donors in the United States, Italy and Spain gave samples during acute or convalescent COVID-19. The cDNA or gDNA used as material had been derived from T cells, B-cell-depleted T cells, or PBMCs.

Original analysis: Reference gene primer amplification in the assay estimated nucleated cell counts. TCRdb's copy holds only in-frame clones and misses some; the assay was immunoSEQ multiplex PCR. The V and J calls and clone size come from that table; D and trimming were worked out from the DNA. Found here are around 140,000 clones, less than 90% of them singletons; the top ten hold 8.9%. This clone has just a few counts. A Seattle source enrolled patients during active infection and followed them longitudinally. This clonotype was obtained from a man younger than 40 with COVID-19, enrolled during active disease. What was sequenced was peripheral blood.

Here the CDR3 reads CASSQTGETQYF. The CDR3, as DNA: TGTGCCAGCAGCCAGACAGGGGAGACCCAGTACTTC. This chain uses TRBV12-3 or TRBV12-4 with TRBJ2-5, with 7 bases that match TRBD1. V lost 6 bases, J lost 5 bases, and 3 bases stayed unmatched. CDR3 length: 12 residues.